One sample yielded the 6 T cell receptor beta chains listed below, sequenced in a study of control samples from healthy donors and cancer patients (dated by TCRdb to about 2020). Library creation used the immunoSEQ multiplex PCR assay. What TCRdb holds here is the immuneACCESS table cut down to in-frame rearrangements. Part of the clones is not present; checked against another copy, under half of the missing clones reflect an unresolved V gene, and the others are unexplained. The sample table holds about 100,000 clones, of which 82% were seen once. The ten largest clonotypes hold approximately 6.7% of the sample. Sequenced sample: blood. The receptors come from a man between 18 and 29 years old in good health.

The V call is TRBV29-1, the J call TRBJ2-7; TRBD1 matches 9 bases. V lost 2 bases, J lost 5 bases, and 7 bases stayed unmatched. Looked up from germline, CDR1 is SQVTM and CDR2 is ANQGSEA. This CDR3 contains 14 residues. CDR3 coding DNA: TGCAGCGTTGAACCCTCCGGGACAGGGCACGAGCAGTACTTC. Translating it yields CSVEPSGTGHEQYF.

The chain uses TRBV18 and TRBJ2-5; TRBD1 might be the D (6 bases). Trimming cost V 0 bases and J 7 bases, with 12 bases left between them. The germline V gene encodes CDR1 KGHSH and CDR2 LQKENI. The CDR3 has 14 residues. CDR3 sequence (DNA): TGTGCCAGCTCACCACCCGGTCAACAGGGGACCCAGTACTTC. It codes for CASSPPGQQGTQYF. Variable domain in full (rest from reference TRBV18 and TRBJ2-5): NAGVMQNPRHLVRRRGQEARLRCSPMKGHSHVYWYRQLPEEGLKFMVYLQKENIIDESGMPKERFSAEFPKEGPSILRIQQVVRGDSAAYFCASSPPGQQGTQYFGPGTRLLVL.

The chain couples TRBV7-9 to TRBJ1-3; D is ambiguous. The CDR3 contains 13 residues. V dropped 1 base and J dropped 4 bases, with 5 bases sitting between them. Germline loops: CDR1 SEHNR, CDR2 FQNEAQ (reference sequence). The CDR3 sequence is CASSLVEGNTIYF. CDR3 sequence (DNA): TGTGCCAGCAGCTTAGTAGAAGGAAACACCATATATTTT.

The genes are TRBV4-2 and TRBJ2-3; no clear D gene. Trimming pared 0 bases from V and 2 bases from J, leaving 6 bases between. Per germline, CDR1 LGHNA and CDR2 YNFKEQ. The CDR3 runs to 14 residues. The CDR3 DNA is TGTGCCAGCAGCCAAGATCTTGTCACAGATACGCAGTATTTT. The encoded protein is CASSQDLVTDTQYF.

A remark on this clone: At one of its ends the junction is not consistent with the germline gene, which may arise from a read error. The chain is built from TRBV7-8 and TRBJ2-1, with 9 bases fitting TRBD2. Looked up from germline, CDR1 is SGHVS and CDR2 is FQNEAQ. The CDR3 runs to 16 residues. The CDR3 DNA reads TGTGCCAGCAGCCCCCCGTGGGGCGGGGGGGGGTATGAACAGTTCTTC. This codes for CASSPPWGGGGYEQFF. The full variable domain, completed using reference TRBV7-8 and TRBJ2-1, is GAGVSQSPRYKVAKRGQDVALRCDPISGHVSLFWYQQALGQGPEFLTYFQNEAQLDKSGLPSDRFFAERPEGSVSTLKIQRTQQEDSAVYLCASSPPWGGGGYEQFFGPGTRLTVL.

V is TRBV6-5 and J is TRBJ1-1; D is unclear. The germline V gene encodes CDR1 MNHEY and CDR2 SVGAGI. Trimming took off 0 bases at V and 1 base at J, with 6 bases between the two ends. The CDR3 is made up of 14 amino acids. The CDR3 spells CASSYSWENTEAFF. In DNA, the CDR3 is TGTGCCAGCAGTTACTCTTGGGAGAACACTGAAGCTTTCTTT.